The rows below give T cell receptor beta chains drawn from one sample of a study of shared clonotypes between healthy human individuals. The table came from immunoSEQ multiplex PCR; TCRdb's copy has only in-frame clones and leaves some out. Of about 1.1 million clones listed, around three quarters are singletons. The material sequenced was memory CD4+ T cells from PBMCs. The receptors derive from a man in his late teens or twenties in good health. Some clones in this sample may be carry-over from other donors' samples. The CDR3 runs from the conserved cysteine through the conserved F or W. D genes are given only for firm matches. Clone sizes are given selectively: once, few, many, or a class where the clone is expanded.

v_call	d_call	j_call	clone_size	cdr3_aa	cdr3_nt
TRBV7-2	TRBD2	TRBJ2-4	NA	CASSGGRAKNIQYF	TGTGCCAGTTCTGGCGGGAGAGCCAAAAACATTCAGTACTTC
TRBV5-8	NA	TRBJ1-2	NA	CASSLGAGKGYGYTF	TGTGCCAGCAGCTTGGGGGCCGGGAAGGGCTATGGCTACACCTTC
TRBV5-4	NA	TRBJ1-4	NA	CASSLYAEGDEKLFF	TGTGCCAGCAGCTTGTACGCGGAAGGGGATGAAAAACTGTTTTTT
TRBV7-2	NA	TRBJ2-5	NA	CASSLTGRGRETQYF	TGTGCCAGCAGCTTAACGGGAAGGGGTCGAGAGACCCAGTACTTC
TRBV7-2	NA	TRBJ1-1	few	CASSTPDKNTEAFF	TGTGCCAGCAGCACGCCAGACAAGAACACTGAAGCTTTCTTT
TRBV5-1	NA	TRBJ2-5	NA	CASSLGPTQYF	TGCGCCAGCAGCCTCGGGCCGACCCAGTACTTC
TRBV27	NA	TRBJ2-6	many	CASSTPSSGANVLTF	TGTGCCAGCAGCACCCCGAGCTCTGGGGCCAACGTCCTGACTTTC
TRBV30	NA	TRBJ2-2	NA	CAWIKGVNTGELFF	TGTGCCTGGATAAAAGGGGTCAACACCGGGGAGCTGTTTTTT
TRBV6-4	NA	TRBJ2-7	NA	CASSDSLDTEQYF	TGTGCCAGCAGTGACTCCTTAGACACCGAGCAGTACTTC
TRBV7-9	TRBD2	TRBJ2-1	NA	CASSLLRAGEQFF	TGTGCCAGCAGCTTACTTCGAGCGGGAGAGCAGTTCTTC
TRBV30	TRBD2	TRBJ2-1	NA	CAWRRLAVSYNEQFF	TGTGCCTGGAGAAGACTAGCGGTTTCCTACAATGAGCAGTTCTTC
TRBV2	NA	TRBJ2-5	NA	CASTPGAYQETQYF	TGTGCCAGCACGCCAGGGGCCTACCAAGAGACCCAGTACTTC
TRBV9	NA	TRBJ1-3	NA	CASSISRGSGNTIYF	TGTGCCAGCAGCATAAGTAGGGGGTCTGGAAACACCATATATTTT
TRBV5-1	NA	TRBJ1-4	NA	CASLLRRATNEKLFF	TGCGCCAGCCTCCTAAGGAGAGCAACTAATGAAAAACTGTTTTTT
TRBV5-1	NA	TRBJ2-6	NA	CASSPNSKQGSGANVLTF	TGCGCCAGCAGTCCCAACTCAAAACAGGGCTCTGGGGCCAACGTCCTGACTTTC
TRBV6-5	NA	TRBJ2-7	NA	CASSSNRGSDEQYF	TGTGCCAGCAGTTCAAACCGGGGGTCGGACGAGCAGTACTTC
TRBV28	TRBD1	TRBJ1-3	NA	CASSTGQVASGNTIYF	TGTGCCAGCAGTACAGGACAGGTCGCCTCTGGAAACACCATATATTTT
TRBV18	NA	TRBJ2-1	once	CASSPQGAGRGDEQFF	TGTGCCAGCTCACCACAGGGGGCTGGGCGGGGAGATGAGCAGTTCTTC
TRBV19	NA	TRBJ1-2	few	CASSIVPPGGNYGYTF	TGTGCCAGTAGTATAGTGCCCCCTGGGGGGAACTATGGCTACACCTTC
TRBV5-1	TRBD2	TRBJ2-5	NA	CASSVGPGLDQETQYF	TGCGCCAGCAGCGTGGGACCGGGACTAGACCAAGAGACCCAGTACTTC
TRBV5-5	NA	TRBJ1-1	NA	CASSLGTTPAFF	TGTGCCAGCAGCCTGGGGACGACCCCTGCTTTCTTT
TRBV6-6	NA	TRBJ1-2	once	CASSYRDNYGYTF	TGTGCCAGCAGTTATCGGGATAACTATGGCTACACCTTC
TRBV4-3	NA	TRBJ2-2	NA	CASSQDSQTTGELFF	TGCGCCAGCAGCCAAGATTCCCAGACCACCGGGGAGCTGTTTTTT
TRBV19	TRBD1	TRBJ1-1	NA	CASSLQGAFTEAFF	TGTGCCAGTAGTTTACAGGGGGCATTCACTGAAGCTTTCTTT
TRBV11-3	TRBD1	TRBJ2-7	NA	CASSFQGADEQYF	TGTGCCAGCAGCTTCCAGGGGGCGGACGAGCAGTACTTC
TRBV18	NA	TRBJ1-4	NA	CASSPPGANEKLFF	TGTGCCAGCTCACCACCGGGGGCAAATGAAAAACTGTTTTTT
TRBV18	TRBD1	TRBJ1-2	NA	CASSPTGGAEGYTF	TGTGCCAGCTCACCAACAGGGGGCGCAGAAGGCTACACCTTC
TRBV19	NA	TRBJ1-1	NA	CASSLGGGVTEAFF	TGTGCCAGTAGCCTAGGCGGGGGCGTAACTGAAGCTTTCTTT
TRBV7-8	NA	TRBJ1-5	few	CASSSPMGTNQPQHF	TGTGCCAGCAGCTCCCCCATGGGGACGAATCAGCCCCAGCATTTT
TRBV18	NA	TRBJ1-1	few	CASSPQKVPNTEAFF	TGTGCCAGCTCACCACAGAAAGTCCCGAACACTGAAGCTTTCTTT
TRBV7-2	NA	TRBJ1-2	NA	CASSLERRPGGNGYTF	TGTGCCAGCAGCTTAGAAAGGCGCCCGGGAGGGAATGGCTACACCTTC
TRBV5-6	NA	TRBJ2-2	NA	CASSSNSTGNTGELFF	TGTGCCAGCAGCTCTAACTCGACAGGGAACACCGGGGAGCTGTTTTTT
TRBV2	TRBD2	TRBJ2-5	few	CASRQGTSVSPWETQYF	TGTGCCAGCAGACAAGGGACTAGCGTTTCTCCCTGGGAGACCCAGTACTTC
TRBV25-1	TRBD2	TRBJ2-2	NA	CATTPGGANTGELFF	TGTGCCACTACCCCCGGGGGGGCGAACACCGGGGAGCTGTTTTTT
TRBV6-1	TRBD1	TRBJ2-1	NA	CASSAGTGETDEQFF	TGTGCCAGCAGCGCTGGGACAGGGGAGACGGATGAGCAGTTCTTC
TRBV7-2	TRBD2	TRBJ2-1	NA	CASSPRAGGYNEQFF	TGTGCCAGCAGCCCAAGAGCGGGAGGCTACAATGAGCAGTTCTTC
TRBV27	NA	TRBJ2-6	NA	CASSSQGPGANVLTF	TGTGCCAGCAGTTCACAGGGACCAGGGGCCAACGTCCTGACTTTC
TRBV1	NA	TRBJ2-3	NA	CTSSQTIPYTDTQYF	TGCACCAGCAGCCAGACTATTCCTTACACAGATACGCAGTATTTT
TRBV15	NA	TRBJ1-1	NA	CATSNRQTLNTEAFF	TGTGCCACCAGCAACAGACAAACTCTAAACACTGAAGCTTTCTTT
TRBV28	TRBD1	TRBJ1-2	NA	CASSSPGRTGGVGGYTF	TGTGCCAGCAGTTCCCCCGGCAGGACAGGGGGCGTAGGAGGCTACACCTTC
TRBV19	TRBD1	TRBJ1-4	NA	CASSMDRGNEKLFF	TGTGCCAGTAGTATGGACAGGGGTAATGAAAAACTGTTTTTT
TRBV30	NA	TRBJ2-7	NA	CAWSVSGVNEQYF	TGTGCCTGGAGTGTTAGTGGGGTTAACGAGCAGTACTTC
TRBV30	TRBD2	TRBJ2-7	NA	CACRGLAGGTYEQYF	TGTGCCTGCCGGGGACTAGCGGGAGGGACCTACGAGCAGTACTTC
TRBV6-5	NA	TRBJ1-3	few	CASSRDSGNTIYF	TGTGCCAGCAGTCGTGACAGTGGAAACACCATATATTTT
TRBV7-2	NA	TRBJ1-1	NA	CASSLAVGIEAFF	TGTGCCAGCAGCTTAGCGGTGGGGATTGAAGCTTTCTTT
TRBV29-1	NA	TRBJ2-3	NA	CSVSWGDTQYF	TGCAGCGTTAGTTGGGGAGATACGCAGTATTTT
TRBV11-2	NA	TRBJ1-3	NA	CASSLEANRGGNTIYF	TGTGCCAGCAGCTTAGAGGCGAATAGGGGGGGAAACACCATATATTTT
TRBV7-2	TRBD2	TRBJ2-3	NA	CASSASPREGDTQYF	TGTGCCAGCAGCGCCTCCCCACGGGAGGGCGATACGCAGTATTTT
TRBV5-1	TRBD1	TRBJ2-5	NA	CASSSMTGGGQETQYF	TGCGCCAGCAGCTCAATGACAGGGGGTGGGCAAGAGACCCAGTACTTC
TRBV28	TRBD2	TRBJ2-1	NA	CASSFLAGDGNEQFF	TGTGCCAGCAGTTTTCTGGCGGGAGATGGCAATGAGCAGTTCTTC
TRBV9	TRBD1	TRBJ1-2	few	CASSAGQPYGYTF	TGTGCCAGCAGCGCGGGACAGCCCTATGGCTACACCTTC
TRBV7-3	NA	TRBJ1-1	few	CASSPDRRWTEAFF	TGTGCCAGCAGCCCCGACAGAAGGTGGACTGAAGCTTTCTTT
TRBV6-5	TRBD1	TRBJ1-2	once	CASSQGTGSDYGYTF	TGTGCCAGCAGCCAAGGGACAGGATCGGACTATGGCTACACCTTC